This T cell receptor (beta chain) stems from a study of vaccination effects on CD4 cells after COVID-19. Concerning this clone: Its antigen is as yet unknown.

Before any sequencing was done, the ViraFEST assay used viral peptide pools to expand antigen-specific CD4+ T cells. When around nine days of culture had elapsed, CD4+ T cells were isolated. Nobody among the vaccine recipients had prior SARS-CoV-2 infection (nucleocapsid antibodies were negative). Roughly 2.1 million PBMC were seeded per well and grown in the presence of 10 IU/ml IL-2 and around 9 ug/ml peptides. At days 3 and 7, half of the medium was exchanged for IL-2 medium. V lost 1 base to trimming and J lost 0 bases, with 10 bases between them. Germline V lookup: CDR1 SGHAT, CDR2 FQNNGV. The CDR3 extends over 16 amino acids. Clones were read by immunoSEQ multiplex PCR, and TCRdb kept only the in-frame ones, dropping some. The repertoire consists of about 54,000 clones, with more than 60% occurring once and the leading ten covering around 16%. Study-wide points: Marked clonal contraction was seen in infection- and vaccine-induced clones late after vaccination. Convalescent patients were scarce, and early post-infection timepoints were absent.

The receptor comes from a human donor who received a COVID-19 vaccine. The rearrangement uses TRBV11-2 and TRBJ1-3, with D possibly being TRBD1 (5 bases). Sequenced here: CD4+ T cells from PBMCs cultured with SARS-CoV-2 spike peptides, sampled before COVID-19 vaccination. The CDR3 DNA is TGTGCCAGCAGCTTAGGGGGACTGTACTCTGGAAACACCATATATTTT. This sequence encodes CASSLGGLYSGNTIYF.